These T cell receptor beta chains were read from a single sample in a study of cytomegalovirus exposure and HLA in healthy donors. This table comes from immunoSEQ multiplex PCR, and its TCRdb copy is limited to in-frame clones, with some not included. Of 130,000 to 150,000 clones in the sample, less than 85% are singletons; the top ten hold about 4.3%. Material: PBMCs. The receptor source for this set is a man between 18 and 29 years old in good health and CMV-seropositive. Both conserved end residues are part of each CDR3. The order of the fields is D gene, V gene, J gene, clone size, CDR3 protein, CDR3 DNA. A D gene is named only where the DNA matches it firmly. Clone size is not always given. Where it is, it says once, few, many or a class for expanded clones.

TRBD2	TRBV7-2	TRBJ2-1	few	CASSSTVSGRGEQFF	TGTGCCAGCAGCTCTACCGTTAGCGGGAGAGGGGAGCAGTTCTTC
.	TRBV15	TRBJ1-2	few	CATGLSGRNGYTF	TGTGCCACCGGCCTCTCAGGGAGGAATGGCTACACCTTC
TRBD2	TRBV7-2	TRBJ2-1	.	CASSLAEGLASSYNEQFF	TGTGCCAGCAGCTTAGCTGAGGGACTAGCGAGCTCCTACAATGAGCAGTTCTTC
.	TRBV30	TRBJ1-5	.	CAWSFGQSNQPQHF	TGTGCCTGGAGTTTCGGACAGTCCAATCAGCCCCAGCATTTT
.	TRBV28	TRBJ1-1	few	CASSTQGRDTEAFF	TGTGCCAGCAGCACCCAGGGGAGGGACACTGAAGCTTTCTTT
.	TRBV5-1	TRBJ1-5	.	CASRAGSGNQPQHF	TGCGCCAGCAGAGCAGGGTCAGGCAATCAGCCCCAGCATTTT
.	TRBV2	TRBJ1-1	.	CASRTEGGGLSRAFF	TGTGCCAGCAGAACTGAAGGAGGAGGTCTTTCGCGAGCTTTCTTT
.	TRBV5-1	TRBJ2-1	.	CASSLVGTASYNEQFF	TGCGCCAGCAGCTTGGTGGGGACTGCCTCCTACAATGAGCAGTTCTTC
TRBD1	TRBV6-1	TRBJ2-2	.	CASRQGAPGAGELFF	TGTGCCAGCAGACAGGGGGCGCCAGGAGCCGGGGAGCTGTTTTTT
.	TRBV7-2	TRBJ1-1	few	CASSLSGGTEAFF	TGTGCCAGCAGCTTATCAGGAGGAACTGAAGCTTTCTTT
.	TRBV5-4	TRBJ2-5	few	CASSGGMQAGQETQYF	TGTGCCAGCAGCGGGGGTATGCAGGCGGGGCAAGAGACCCAGTACTTC
.	TRBV19	TRBJ1-2	.	CASSRTKNYGYTF	TGTGCCAGTAGTAGGACAAAAAACTATGGCTACACCTTC
.	TRBV29-1	TRBJ2-5	.	CSVDRQAIGTQYF	TGCAGCGTTGACCGGCAGGCCATCGGGACCCAGTACTTC
TRBD2	TRBV5-4	TRBJ2-3	.	CASSLGLADTDTQYF	TGTGCCAGCAGCTTGGGACTAGCGGACACAGATACGCAGTATTTT
TRBD2	TRBV5-8	TRBJ2-1	.	CASSQTSGRRSNEQFF	TGTGCCAGCAGCCAGACTAGCGGGAGAAGGTCCAATGAGCAGTTCTTC
.	TRBV18	TRBJ2-7	.	CASSPERHNRAYF	TGTGCCAGCTCACCAGAAAGGCACAACAGGGCGTACTTC
TRBD2	TRBV19	TRBJ2-5	.	CASSISTSGGPRETQYF	TGTGCCAGTAGTATATCGACTAGCGGGGGGCCCCGGGAGACCCAGTACTTC
TRBD2	TRBV10-3	TRBJ2-7	once	CAISIGLAGNNEQYF	TGTGCCATCAGTATAGGACTAGCGGGAAATAACGAGCAGTACTTC
.	TRBV7-3	TRBJ2-7	.	CASSPYPSGLYEQYF	TGTGCCAGCAGCCCCTACCCCTCAGGGCTTTACGAGCAGTACTTC